This T cell receptor beta chain was found in a study of beta chain features in type 1 diabetes. Study details: Examination covered roughly 100,000,000 sorted cells spanning all samples.

Every participating donor gave one draw, a heparinised blood sample averaging around 120 mL. Every isolated RNA sample was fully reverse transcribed, so sequencing captured expressed TCRB transcripts. About 3.57 million reads were obtained on average from naive, central memory and regulatory T cell samples. The data were produced by immunoSEQ multiplex PCR, yet TCRdb's version contains in-frame clones alone and is incomplete. The repertoire holds some 150,000 clones, with 48% as singletons. V trimming: 5 bases; J trimming: 8 bases; junction bases outside the gene matches: 10. The CDR3 has 15 amino acids. Germline V lookup: CDR1 MNHNY, CDR2 SVGAGI (reference sequence).

This sequence was found in a man aged 18 to 30 in good health. This chain uses TRBV6-6 with TRBJ1-4; 8 bases map to TRBD1. Sequenced material: Tregs from blood. The CDR3, as DNA: TGTGCCAGCAGTCAGACAGGGGTATCAGGAGAAAAACTGTTTTTT. Encoded protein: CASSQTGVSGEKLFF.